These 29 T cell receptor beta chains share one sample of origin, sequenced in a study of T cell responses to AZD1222 COVID-19 vaccine. Sequencing was performed with immunoSEQ multiplex PCR; in TCRdb, only in-frame clones are kept and a portion is missing. Among tens of thousands of clones listed, less than 95% were seen once. The sample here was peripheral blood, taken 28 days after the second AZD1222 dose. The receptors here all came from an adult who received the AZD1222 COVID-19 vaccine.

The chain recombines TRBV3-1 (or the pseudogene TRBV3-2) with TRBJ2-2; no clear D gene. The CDR3 has 11 amino acids. V shed 5 bases and J shed 8 bases, with 6 bases lying between them. Germline-derived CDR1 and CDR2 are LGHDT and YNNKEL (reference sequence). The CDR3 DNA follows: TGTGCCAGCAGCACCACAGGGGAGCTGTTTTTT. This gives the protein CASSTTGELFF.

The rearrangement joins TRBV5-6 to TRBJ1-2; TRBD1 aligns across 7 bases. The CDR3 consists of 14 residues. V shed 5 bases and J 4 bases; nucleotides not matched to a gene: 8. Germline lookup yields CDR1 SGHDT and CDR2 YYEEEE. The CDR3 loop reads CASRSTGEGYGYTF. CDR3 DNA sequence: TGTGCCAGCAGATCCACAGGGGAGGGCTATGGCTACACCTTC.

This sequence joins TRBV6-5 and TRBJ1-2; 7 nucleotides align to TRBD1. Germline loops: CDR1 MNHEY, CDR2 SVGAGI. The CDR3 runs 12 residues. Trimming removed 8 bases from V and 8 bases from J; junction bases left unmatched: 8. The CDR3: CASGTGAPGYTF. The CDR3, as DNA: TGTGCCAGCGGCACAGGGGCCCCGGGCTACACCTTC.

This chain links TRBV7-2 with TRBJ2-5, with D possibly TRBD2 on 5 matching bases. V was pared by 6 bases and J by 2 bases, with 10 bases between. Germline V gene lookup returns CDR1 SGHTA and CDR2 FQGNSA. The CDR3 runs to 13 residues. This chain's CDR3 is CASRITRQETQYF. In DNA, the CDR3 is TGTGCCAGCAGAATCACTAGGCAAGAGACCCAGTACTTC.

Only a few counts were recorded for this clone. Here the CDR3 reads CASSSLPGQGGSEQYF. The CDR3 DNA reads TGCGCCAGCAGCTCACTCCCGGGACAGGGGGGCAGCGAGCAGTACTTC. This chain links TRBV5-1 with TRBJ2-7; 11 bases are a match to TRBD1. The V gene end was trimmed by 3 bases and the J gene end by 6 bases; junction bases not matched to a gene: 11. The germline CDR1 and CDR2 sequences are SGHRS and YFSETQ. CDR3 length equals 16 residues.

The rearrangement joins TRBV3-1 (or the pseudogene TRBV3-2) to TRBJ1-2; no clear D gene. The CDR3 length is 12 residues. Germline V gene sequence: CDR1 LGHDT, CDR2 YNNKEL (reference sequence). The V end was cut by 6 bases, the J end by 5 bases, with 10 bases between. CDR3 DNA: TGTGCCAGCAGTCTACAGAATTATGGCTACACCTTC. Translating it yields CASSLQNYGYTF.

J is TRBJ2-5 and V is TRBV6-5; D unresolved. The germline V and J ends were trimmed by 6 bases and 0 bases, with 11 bases remaining between them. Germline V gene data show CDR1 as MNHEY and CDR2 as SVGAGI. The CDR3 has 14 residues. CDR3 residues: CASRVRSNQETQYF. CDR3 nucleotide sequence: TGTGCCAGCAGAGTTAGATCAAACCAAGAGACCCAGTACTTC.

The gene calls are TRBV4-1 and TRBJ1-2; 9 nucleotides match TRBD1. J lost 7 bases, V lost 4 bases, and 13 bases had no gene match. CDR1 and CDR2 (germline): MGHRA, YSYEKL. The CDR3 is 16 residues long. The CDR3 reads CASSPSGTGTFVGYTF. Written as DNA, the CDR3 is TGCGCCAGCAGCCCTTCCGGGACAGGGACTTTTGTTGGCTACACCTTC.

This chain uses TRBV29-1 with TRBJ2-7; 9 nucleotides line up with TRBD2. V lost 3 bases to trimming and J lost 3 bases; unmatched junction nucleotides: 3. CDR3 length: 13 residues. Looked up from germline, CDR1 is SQVTM and CDR2 is ANQGSEA. In DNA, the CDR3 is TGCAGCGTTGACGTAGCGGGAGACTACGAGCAGTACTTC. Encoded protein: CSVDVAGDYEQYF.

This clone appeared a few times. The rearrangement uses TRBV6-2 or TRBV6-3 and TRBJ1-1, with TRBD1 matching over 8 bases. Germline lookup yields CDR1 MNHEY and CDR2 SVGEGT. The ends lost 5 bases at V and 4 bases at J; junction bases unmatched: 3. The CDR3 contains 13 residues. For the CDR3, the DNA is TGTGCCAGCAGTGGGACAGGAGTCACTGAAGCTTTCTTT. Encoded protein: CASSGTGVTEAFF.

The rearrangement links TRBV6-5 to TRBJ1-1, with D uncertain. The CDR3 extends over 16 amino acids. Trimming removed 0 bases at V and 5 bases at J, with 16 bases between. Germline lookup yields CDR1 MNHEY and CDR2 SVGAGI. Here the CDR3 reads CASSYSISQVETEAFF. DNA for the CDR3: TGTGCCAGCAGTTACTCGATCTCCCAGGTAGAGACTGAAGCTTTCTTT.

This clone was detected once. This rearrangement joins TRBV25-1 to TRBJ1-2, with D hard to call. CDR1 and CDR2 (germline): MGHDK, SYGVNS. The CDR3 has 14 amino acids. V dropped 2 bases and J dropped 5 bases, with 12 bases sitting between them. The CDR3 here is CASSEPTRGYGYTF. The CDR3 DNA reads TGTGCCAGCAGTGAACCTACTCGCGGGTATGGCTACACCTTC.

This clone was seen a single time. The genes are TRBV11-2 and TRBJ2-3, with unresolved D. Deletions cut 1 base from V and 3 bases from J, with 8 bases between. The CDR3 loop spans 14 amino acids. Per germline, CDR1 SGHAT and CDR2 FQNNGV. CDR3 nucleotides: TGTGCCAGCAGCTTAGTCCCGACGACAGATACGCAGTATTTT. It specifies CASSLVPTTDTQYF. The whole variable domain, remainder taken from reference TRBV11-2 and TRBJ2-3, is EAGVAQSPRYKIIEKRQSVAFWCNPISGHATLYWYQQILGQGPKLLIQFQNNGVVDDSQLPKDRFSAERLKGVDSTLKIQPAKLEDSAVYLCASSLVPTTDTQYFGPGTRLTVL.

The chain couples TRBV5-5 to TRBJ1-3, with unresolved D. V shed 2 bases and J shed 3 bases, with 12 bases lying between them. The CDR3 has 15 residues. In germline, CDR1 is SGHKS, CDR2 YYEKEE (reference sequence). CDR3 in amino acids: CASSFGQNYGNTIYF. The CDR3 DNA follows: TGTGCCAGCAGCTTCGGGCAGAACTATGGAAACACCATATATTTT.

The count of this clone is one. V gene TRBV2 combines with J gene TRBJ2-1; D possibly uses TRBD1 or TRBD2 (5 bases each). Germline CDR1 SNHLY, CDR2 FYNNEI. The CDR3 is 11 residues long. The V and J ends lost 5 bases and 16 bases respectively, with 15 bases between them. For the CDR3, the DNA is TGTGCCAGCAGTACTGGGACGGCTCCCTTCTTC. Translation: CASSTGTAPFF.

The chain joins TRBV3-1 (or the pseudogene TRBV3-2) to TRBJ1-5, with D perhaps matching TRBD1 (6 bases). Trimming took 1 base from V and 4 from J, leaving 8 bases between them. The length of the CDR3 is 14 residues. CDR1 LGHDT and CDR2 YNNKEL come from the germline V gene (reference sequence). The DNA of the CDR3 is TGTGCCAGCAGCCAAGGACAGGAAAATCAGCCCCAGCATTTT. Translated, it gives CASSQGQENQPQHF.

The rearrangement joins TRBV4-1 to TRBJ2-7; 9 bases are a match to TRBD1. The trim removed 4 bases at V and 1 base at J, leaving 5 bases unmatched. CDR3 length: 15 amino acids. Germline-derived CDR1 and CDR2 are MGHRA and YSYEKL. CDR3 in DNA: TGCGCCAGCAGCCGAGAGGGACAGGGATCCTACGAGCAGTACTTC. Translated, it gives CASSREGQGSYEQYF.

This chain connects TRBV7-2 to TRBJ2-7; TRBD2 matches 8 bases. The length of the CDR3 is 15 residues. Germline assignment: CDR1 SGHTA and CDR2 FQGNSA. J gave up 6 bases and V 0 bases, and 7 bases lay outside the gene matches. CDR3 region: CASSLATQRGSEQYF. In DNA, the CDR3 is TGTGCCAGCAGCTTAGCTACCCAGCGGGGGAGCGAGCAGTACTTC.

This sequence joins TRBV5-1 and TRBJ1-6; D might be TRBD1 (6 bases). Germline-derived CDR1 and CDR2 are SGHRS and YFSETQ. Trimming stripped 0 bases from V and 7 bases from J, with 14 bases between. There are 16 residues in the CDR3. DNA of the CDR3: TGCGCCAGCAGCTTGGGAAACAGGGCTAGCAATTCACCCCTCCACTTT. It specifies CASSLGNRASNSPLHF.

The chain couples TRBV7-6 to TRBJ1-5, with a weak D call TRBD1 (5 bases). The germline CDR1 and CDR2 sequences are SGHVS and FNYEAQ. This CDR3 contains 15 residues. Trimming took off 5 bases at V and 0 bases at J, with 11 bases between the two ends. The CDR3 region has the DNA TGTGCCAGCAGCCGCGACAGAGGTAGCAATCAGCCCCAGCATTTT. Translated: CASSRDRGSNQPQHF.

The gene calls are TRBV10-3 and TRBJ2-4; the D is unclear. CDR1 and CDR2 from the germline V gene are ENHRY and SYGVKD. This CDR3 has 18 residues. V was pared by 2 bases and J by 1 base, with 18 bases between. The CDR3 coding sequence is TGTGCCATCAGTGAGCGACCTCAGGCGTATAGGGCCAAAAACATTCAGTACTTC. Its protein is CAISERPQAYRAKNIQYF.

This chain uses TRBV2 with TRBJ1-5; the match to TRBD1 covers 9 bases. Looked up from germline, CDR1 is SNHLY and CDR2 is FYNNEI. This CDR3 comprises 15 residues. Germline trimming cut 2 bases from V and 2 bases from J; bases unmatched to any gene: 1. CDR3 nucleotides: TGTGCCAGCAGTGAAAGGACAGGGGGCAATCAGCCCCAGCATTTT. Translation gives CASSERTGGNQPQHF.

V gene TRBV25-1 combines with J gene TRBJ1-3; D is possibly TRBD1 (5 bases). The germline gives CDR1 MGHDK, CDR2 SYGVNS. The CDR3 contains 15 residues. The V gene lost 7 bases and the J gene lost 9 bases, with 22 bases spanning the gap. CDR3 in amino acids: CASTPGTGGLSTIYF. The CDR3 region has the DNA TGTGCCAGCACCCCCGGGACTGGCGGTTTATCCACCATATATTTT.

This rearrangement joins TRBV10-1 to TRBJ1-5; the D gene is possibly TRBD1 (5 bases). The germline V gene encodes CDR1 WNHNN and CDR2 SYGVQD (reference sequence). Trimming shortened V by 6 bases and J by 4 bases, and 10 bases separated the two germline ends. The CDR3 has 13 residues. The CDR3 sequence is CASSQGLNQPQHF. The CDR3 bases are TGCGCCAGCAGCCAGGGACTTAATCAGCCCCAGCATTTT.

The J gene is TRBJ1-2, the V gene TRBV29-1, with a tentative D call TRBD1 (5 bases). This CDR3 has 15 residues. Germline V lookup: CDR1 SQVTM, CDR2 ANQGSEA. Trimming took 4 bases from V and 4 from J, leaving 19 bases between them. The DNA for the CDR3 is TGCAGCGTTGCCGACCTGGGGGGGTTCGTCTATGGCTACACCTTC. As protein: CSVADLGGFVYGYTF.

The chain carries TRBV6-5 and TRBJ2-2, with 8 positions matching TRBD1. V lost 6 bases, J lost 4 bases, and 4 bases stayed unmatched. Germline V gene sequence: CDR1 MNHEY, CDR2 SVGAGI. There are 14 residues in the CDR3. The CDR3 region is CASRKDRATGELFF. DNA for the CDR3: TGTGCCAGCAGAAAGGACAGGGCCACCGGGGAGCTGTTTTTT.

The chain has TRBV30 and TRBJ1-4; D remains unclear. The V gene lost 6 bases and the J gene lost 4 bases, with 21 bases spanning the gap. Germline CDR1 reads GTSNPN; CDR2 reads SVGIG (reference sequence). CDR3 length equals 16 residues. CDR3 sequence reads: CACPIVQARSNEKLFF. DNA for the CDR3: TGTGCCTGCCCAATAGTGCAGGCGCGGAGTAATGAAAAACTGTTTTTT.

The rearrangement uses TRBV10-3 and TRBJ1-4; no definite D call. This CDR3 is 12 amino acids long. Deletions cut 3 bases from V and 8 bases from J, with 7 bases between. CDR1 and CDR2 (germline): ENHRY, SYGVKD. The CDR3 coding sequence is TGTGCCATCAGTGAAACAGAGGAAAAACTGTTTTTT. Translated, it gives CAISETEEKLFF.

J is TRBJ1-2 and V is TRBV11-2, with a possible D match to TRBD1 (6 bases). Looked up from germline, CDR1 is SGHAT and CDR2 is FQNNGV. The CDR3 runs 16 residues. V was shortened by 5 bases and J by 4 bases, with 20 bases between the two germline ends. CDR3 nucleotides: TGTGCCAGCAGCCAGATGGGGGCGGTGGAGCTCTATGGCTACACCTTC. Translation: CASSQMGAVELYGYTF.